The 21 T cell receptor beta chains below come from one sample, sequenced in a study of cytomegalovirus exposure and HLA in healthy donors. Use of 60 Vbeta and 13 Jbeta primers characterized the PCR. Some clones are missing from TCRdb's copy, which holds only in-frame ones; the method was immunoSEQ multiplex PCR. The table lists some 150,000 clones, about 85% of them singletons. Sample: PBMCs. The receptor set was obtained from a woman younger than 35 in good health and CMV-seronegative.

The J gene is TRBJ2-3, the V gene TRBV11-2, with 7 positions matching TRBD1. The CDR3 spans 12 residues. CDR1 and CDR2 from the germline V gene are SGHAT and FQNNGV. Trimming at V came to 5 bases and at J to 6 bases, leaving 2 bases not matched to a gene. As DNA, the CDR3 is TGTGCCAGCAGCGTGACAGGGGATACGCAGTATTTT. Its translation: CASSVTGDTQYF.

This rearrangement joins TRBV28 to TRBJ1-6; TRBD1 matches at 7 bases. The CDR3 is 15 residues long. In germline, CDR1 is MDHEN, CDR2 SYDVKM. The trim removed 5 bases at V and 2 bases at J, leaving 3 bases unmatched. CDR3 DNA sequence: TGTGCCAGCAGTGCCCAGGGGGCCTATAATTCACCCCTCCACTTT. This sequence encodes CASSAQGAYNSPLHF.

V is TRBV5-1 and J is TRBJ1-2; D remains unclear. Germline lookup yields CDR1 SGHRS and CDR2 YFSETQ. V lost 0 bases and J 14 bases, leaving 11 bases between the germline ends. The CDR3 has 11 residues. The CDR3 nucleotides read TGCGCCAGCAGCTTGGCAGGTACTCAGACCTTC. It codes for CASSLAGTQTF.

This clone was seen a single time. V and J are TRBV5-4 and TRBJ2-5; 7 nucleotides agree with TRBD1. With 4 bases clipped from V and 1 base from J, the junction kept 1 base outside the gene matches. Looked up from germline, CDR1 is SGHNT and CDR2 is YYREEE (reference sequence). The CDR3 is made up of 13 amino acids. This CDR3 reads CASSRDSQETQYF. The CDR3 DNA reads TGTGCCAGCAGCCGGGACAGCCAAGAGACCCAGTACTTC. Drawing the rest from reference TRBV5-4 and TRBJ2-5, the complete variable domain is ETGVTQSPTHLIKTRGQQVTLRCSSQSGHNTVSWYQQALGQGPQFIFQYYREEENGRGNFPPRFSGLQFPNYSSELNVNALELDDSALYLCASSRDSQETQYFGPGTRLLVL.

This chain connects TRBV2 to TRBJ1-1; D possibly corresponds to TRBD1 (5 bases). Germline V gene lookup returns CDR1 SNHLY and CDR2 FYNNEI. This CDR3 contains 14 residues. The germline V and J ends were trimmed by 4 bases and 10 bases, with 19 bases remaining between them. The CDR3 nucleotides are TGTGCCAGCAGTGCTCAGGGCCCCGACCCGCGAGCTTTCTTT. It codes for CASSAQGPDPRAFF.

The table lists this clone with a few counts. The chain carries TRBV9 and TRBJ2-3; 7 positions match TRBD2. The J segment lost 4 bases and the V segment lost 4 bases, leaving 12 bases of the junction unmatched. The germline V gene encodes CDR1 SGDLS and CDR2 YYNGEE. This CDR3 spans 16 amino acids. The CDR3 DNA reads as TGTGCCAGCAGCCCCCGCGGCGGGAGTGGGGCAGATACGCAGTATTTT. Encoded protein: CASSPRGGSGADTQYF.

The CDR3 region is CASSLDRGGVETQYF. The CDR3 DNA follows: TGTGCCAGCAGCCTCGACAGGGGAGGAGTGGAGACCCAGTACTTC. The chain uses TRBV2 and TRBJ2-5; 8 positions agree with TRBD1. The V and J ends lost 6 bases and 5 bases, in that order; junction bases with no gene match: 11. The CDR3 spans 15 residues. Germline CDR1 is SNHLY and CDR2 is FYNNEI. Based on the CDR3 plus reference TRBV2 and TRBJ2-5, the full variable domain is EPEVTQTPSHQVTQMGQEVILRCVPISNHLYFYWYRQILGQKVEFLVSFYNNEISEKSEIFDDQFSVERPDGSNFTLKIRSTKLEDSAMYFCASSLDRGGVETQYFGPGTRLLVL.

The rearrangement links TRBV10-2 to TRBJ1-2; tentative D call: TRBD1 (5 bases). V was trimmed by 6 bases and J by 3 bases, leaving 20 bases between them. CDR3 length: 16 residues. Per the germline V gene, CDR1 is WSHSY and CDR2 is SAAADI. The CDR3 loop reads CASSAVAGGTDYGYTF. In DNA form, the CDR3 reads TGCGCCAGCAGCGCCGTCGCCGGAGGGACTGACTATGGCTACACCTTC.

The chain carries TRBV18 and TRBJ2-7; D is possibly TRBD1 (6 bases). This CDR3 spans 14 amino acids. CDR1 KGHSH and CDR2 LQKENI come from the germline V gene. Trimming took 2 bases from V and 3 from J, leaving 11 bases between them. The CDR3: CASSPTDRFYEQYF. CDR3 bases: TGTGCCAGCTCACCAACGGACAGATTCTACGAGCAGTACTTC.

The rearrangement uses TRBV6-4 and TRBJ2-1, with 11 positions matching TRBD2. Trimming cost V 2 bases and J 0 bases; bases outside gene matches: 6. Looked up from germline, CDR1 is MRHNA and CDR2 is SNTAGT. The CDR3 covers 18 residues. CDR3 residues: CASSDRGLAESSYNEQFF. CDR3 DNA: TGTGCCAGCAGTGACAGGGGACTAGCGGAGAGCTCCTACAATGAGCAGTTCTTC.

The chain recombines TRBV5-8 with TRBJ2-3, with 13 positions matching TRBD2. CDR1 and CDR2 from the germline V gene are SGHTS and YDEGEE. Germline trimming cut 4 bases from V and 5 bases from J; bases unmatched to any gene: 4. The CDR3 covers 15 residues. The CDR3 loop is CASSTGLAGEDTQYF. As DNA, the CDR3 is TGTGCCAGCAGCACCGGACTAGCGGGGGAAGATACGCAGTATTTT.

This sequence joins TRBV15 and TRBJ2-3; D gene ambiguous. CDR3 length equals 16 residues. With 0 bases removed from V and 0 bases from J, the gap between germline ends came to 10 bases. Germline values: CDR1 LNHNV, CDR2 YYDKDF (reference sequence). The CDR3: CATSRDEVASTDTQYF. DNA of the CDR3: TGTGCCACCAGCAGAGATGAAGTAGCTAGCACAGATACGCAGTATTTT.

The chain combines TRBV5-1 with TRBJ2-3, with D possibly being TRBD1 (6 bases). The V gene's germline CDR1 is SGHRS and CDR2 YFSETQ. V gave up 0 bases and J gave up 3 bases, with 14 bases separating them. The CDR3 runs to 16 residues. The CDR3 protein is CASSLGRGLGTDTQYF. In DNA form, the CDR3 reads TGCGCCAGCAGCTTGGGCAGGGGTTTGGGTACAGATACGCAGTATTTT.

For this clone: The sample has other DNA sequences that encode this CDR3 too. The chain links TRBV11-3 to TRBJ2-3; D is undetermined. Germline V gives CDR1 SGHNT, CDR2 YENEEA. The CDR3 covers 12 residues. The germline V and J ends were trimmed by 5 bases and 3 bases, with 6 bases remaining between them. CDR3 sequence: CASSPGTDTQYF. CDR3 in DNA: TGTGCCAGCAGCCCGGGTACAGATACGCAGTATTTT.

The chain combines TRBV28 with TRBJ2-1; perhaps TRBD2 as D (5 bases). The germline V gene encodes CDR1 MDHEN and CDR2 SYDVKM. CDR3 length equals 16 residues. Trimming pared 5 bases from V and 2 bases from J, leaving 16 bases between. The DNA for the CDR3 is TGTGCCAGCAGTCCCCGGACTTACATACCCTACAATGAGCAGTTCTTC. It is translated as CASSPRTYIPYNEQFF.

V gene TRBV5-4 combines with J gene TRBJ1-4; the match to TRBD1 covers 8 bases. Germline V gives CDR1 SGHNT, CDR2 YYREEE (reference sequence). This CDR3 contains 14 residues. Trimming took 2 bases from V and 5 from J; bases not matched to a gene: 2. In DNA form, the CDR3 reads TGTGCCAGCAGCTTCGGGACAGGAAATGAAAAACTGTTTTTT. It specifies CASSFGTGNEKLFF.

This sequence joins TRBV12-5 and TRBJ2-7; no clear D gene. V shed 7 bases and J shed 5 bases, with 12 bases lying between them. This CDR3 spans 12 amino acids. Germline V CDR1 and CDR2: LGHNT, FRNRAP. CDR3 sequence (DNA): TGTGCTAGTGCCCAAAGTCAGAACGAGCAGTACTTC. Amino acid sequence: CASAQSQNEQYF.

V usage is TRBV27 and J usage is TRBJ2-5; 7 bases line up with TRBD2. The V gene's germline CDR1 is MNHEY and CDR2 SMNVEV (reference sequence). This CDR3 comprises 16 residues. J lost 1 base, V lost 5 bases, and 10 bases had no gene match. The CDR3 DNA follows: TGTGCCAGCAGTACACCACCGGGACTACGCCAAGAGACCCAGTACTTC. It translates to CASSTPPGLRQETQYF.

V gene TRBV4-1 combines with J gene TRBJ1-6, with D maybe TRBD1 (5 bases). CDR3 size: 15 residues. The V gene's germline CDR1 is MGHRA and CDR2 YSYEKL. Trimming cost V 0 bases and J 8 bases, with 11 bases left between them. Here the CDR3 DNA reads TGCGCCAGCAGCCAAGATCAGGGTGGGTATTCACCCCTCCACTTT. Translation: CASSQDQGGYSPLHF.

The chain combines TRBV30 with TRBJ2-5, with 12 bases aligning to TRBD2. The germline gives CDR1 GTSNPN, CDR2 SVGIG (reference sequence). The CDR3 sequence is 17 residues long. V trimming: 0 bases; J trimming: 5 bases; junction bases outside the gene matches: 10. CDR3 in DNA: TGTGCCTGGAGTGTAATCCTAGCGGGGGGGCCCTTGGAGACCCAGTACTTC. Residues: CAWSVILAGGPLETQYF.

The V and J genes are TRBV7-2 and TRBJ2-7, with TRBD2 matching over 10 bases. Looked up from germline, CDR1 is SGHTA and CDR2 is FQGNSA. After removal of 5 bases from V and 3 bases from J, the junction contained 4 bases not matched to a gene. This CDR3 spans 14 amino acids. The CDR3 sequence: CASSPWTSGYEQYF. For the CDR3, the DNA is TGTGCCAGCAGCCCATGGACTAGCGGCTACGAGCAGTACTTC.